Presented here are 8 T cell receptor beta chains from one specimen sequenced in a study of cytomegalovirus exposure and HLA in healthy donors. PCR used 60 Vbeta primers and 13 Jbeta primers. Assay: immunoSEQ multiplex PCR; the TCRdb copy retains only in-frame clones and omits some. This sample's table reports 200,000 or so clones. The sample comprised PBMCs. Every receptor here comes from a boy aged 5 to 17 in good health and CMV-seronegative.

V and J are TRBV9 and TRBJ1-3, with TRBD1 as a possible D gene (5 bases). The germline CDR1 and CDR2 sequences are SGDLS and YYNGEE. The length of the CDR3 is 14 residues. V was clipped by 4 bases and J by 0 bases, with 8 bases between them. CDR3 nucleotides: TGTGCCAGCAGCCCGGGGGACTCTGGAAACACCATATATTTT. This gives the protein CASSPGDSGNTIYF.

This CDR3 reads CASSLGLTSSYEQYF. CDR3 DNA: TGTGCCAGCAGCTTAGGACTCACGAGCTCCTACGAGCAGTACTTC. V and J are TRBV7-9 and TRBJ2-7; D is undetermined. This CDR3 is built from 15 residues. The germline V and J ends were trimmed by 1 base and 0 bases, with 10 bases remaining between them. Germline loops: CDR1 SEHNR, CDR2 FQNEAQ (reference sequence).

The chain is built from TRBV4-1 and TRBJ1-3; 7 positions agree with TRBD1. The CDR3 extends over 16 amino acids. With V trimmed by 3 bases and J by 4 bases, 9 bases remained unmatched. The V gene's germline CDR1 is MGHRA and CDR2 YSYEKL. The CDR3 DNA reads TGCGCCAGCAGCCACGGGGACGGACAGGCCGGAAACACCATATATTTT. It codes for CASSHGDGQAGNTIYF.

The chain couples TRBV6-8 to TRBJ1-2; TRBD1 aligns across 7 bases. The CDR3 loop spans 13 amino acids. The V segment lost 5 bases and the J segment 4 bases; nucleotides outside the gene matches: 4. Germline loops: CDR1 MNHGY, CDR2 SAAAGT. Here the CDR3 reads CASSPQGFYGYTF. In nucleotides, the CDR3 is TGTGCCAGCAGTCCACAGGGGTTCTATGGCTACACCTTC.

The chain uses TRBV14 and TRBJ2-7, with a tentative D call TRBD1 (7 bases). The CDR3 is made up of 13 amino acids. Germline V lookup: CDR1 SGHDN, CDR2 FVKESK. Trimming left V 3 bases short and J 4 bases short, with 10 bases between. CDR3 sequence (DNA): TGTGCCAGCAGCCACAGGGGGAGGTACGAGCAGTACTTC. Encoded protein: CASSHRGRYEQYF. Looking up the rest from reference TRBV14 and TRBJ2-7 gives the full variable domain: EAGVTQFPSHSVIEKGQTVTLRCDPISGHDNLYWYRRVMGKEIKFLLHFVKESKQDESGMPNNRFLAERTGGTYSTLKVQPAELEDSGVYFCASSHRGRYEQYFGPGTRLTVT.

The chain carries TRBV7-3 and TRBJ1-1; TRBD1 aligns across 7 bases. Germline V gene data show CDR1 as SGHTA and CDR2 as FQGTGA. J gave up 4 bases and V 2 bases, and 4 bases lay outside the gene matches. The CDR3 is made up of 14 amino acids. The CDR3 bases are TGTGCCAGCAGCTTAGACAGGGTCGGCACTGAAGCTTTCTTT. This codes for CASSLDRVGTEAFF. Supplemented by reference TRBV7-3 and TRBJ1-1, the full variable domain reads GAGVSQTPSNKVTEKGKYVELRCDPISGHTALYWYRQSLGQGPEFLIYFQGTGAADDSGLPNDRFFAVRPEGSVSTLKIQRTERGDSAVYLCASSLDRVGTEAFFGQGTRLTVV.

This chain uses TRBV28 with TRBJ1-5, with D perhaps TRBD1 (6 bases). Trimming left V 3 bases short and J 5 bases short, with 11 bases between. The CDR3 covers 14 residues. Germline assignment: CDR1 MDHEN and CDR2 SYDVKM. This CDR3 is CASSFRGAYQPQHF. DNA for the CDR3: TGTGCCAGCAGTTTTCGGGGGGCCTATCAGCCCCAGCATTTT.

The chain couples TRBV20-1 to TRBJ1-2, with D possibly matching TRBD1 (6 bases). V lost 8 bases, J lost 8 bases, and 15 bases lay in between. The CDR3 has 11 amino acids. Germline V gene data show CDR1 as DFQATT and CDR2 as SNEGSKA (reference sequence). CDR3 sequence: CSSDRTRGYTF. The CDR3, as DNA: TGCAGTTCAGACAGGACCCGAGGCTACACCTTC.